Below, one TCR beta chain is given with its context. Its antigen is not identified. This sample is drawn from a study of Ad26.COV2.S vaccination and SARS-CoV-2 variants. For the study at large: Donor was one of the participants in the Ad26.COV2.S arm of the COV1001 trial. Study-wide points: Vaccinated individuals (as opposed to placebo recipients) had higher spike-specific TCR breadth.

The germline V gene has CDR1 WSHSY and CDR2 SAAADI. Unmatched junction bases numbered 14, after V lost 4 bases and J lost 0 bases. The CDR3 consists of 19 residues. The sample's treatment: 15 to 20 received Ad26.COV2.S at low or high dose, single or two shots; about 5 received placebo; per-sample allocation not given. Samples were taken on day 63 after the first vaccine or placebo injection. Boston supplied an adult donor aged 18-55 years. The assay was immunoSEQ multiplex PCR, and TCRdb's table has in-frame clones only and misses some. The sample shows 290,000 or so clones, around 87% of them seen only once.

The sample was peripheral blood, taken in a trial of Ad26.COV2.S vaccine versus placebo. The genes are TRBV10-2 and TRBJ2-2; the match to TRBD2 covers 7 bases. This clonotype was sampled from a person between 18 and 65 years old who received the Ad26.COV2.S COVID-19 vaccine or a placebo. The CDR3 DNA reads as TGCGCCAGCAGTGGACCTGTGCGCGATGCGGGAGCGAACACCGGGGAGCTGTTTTTT. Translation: CASSGPVRDAGANTGELFF.